Listed here is a single T cell receptor (beta chain). Its antigen is currently unknown. The CDR3 consists of 13 residues. CDR1 SGHTA and CDR2 FQGNSA come from the germline V gene. Deletions cut 6 bases from V and 2 bases from J, with 10 bases between. In the PCR, 60 Vbeta and 13 Jbeta primers were used. Here immunoSEQ multiplex PCR was the method, and the copy in TCRdb shows in-frame clones only, minus some. The profile shows fewer than 200,000 clones, about four fifths of them singletons. The record originates from a study of cytomegalovirus exposure and HLA in healthy donors. Background on the study: In an earlier analysis, almost 120 million unique TCR beta sequences were found from some 200 million T cells. The study, taken as a whole, reports: In a later analysis, parvovirus B19, influenza, CMV and Epstein-Barr virus appeared linked to several top co-occurrence clusters. In a later analysis, TCR beta V- and J-gene trimming showed a link to a missense DCLRE1C variant.

Sequencing was carried out using PBMCs. This rearrangement joins TRBV7-2 to TRBJ2-5, with D possibly TRBD2 on 6 matching bases. The receptor was isolated from a girl aged 10 to 17 in good health and CMV-seropositive. CDR3 protein: CASRRREQETQYF. CDR3 DNA: TGTGCCAGCAGGCGACGGGAGCAAGAGACCCAGTACTTC.